A selection of T cell receptor beta chains follows, all from one sample in a study of cytomegalovirus exposure and HLA in healthy donors. Clones were read by immunoSEQ multiplex PCR, and TCRdb kept only the in-frame ones, dropping some. The sample has fewer than 150,000 clones; roughly 74% are singletons. The sample comprised PBMCs. The receptor source for this set is a woman between 50 and 59 years old in good health and CMV-seropositive. Each CDR3 is given with its conserved first and last residue. D genes are given only for firm matches. Size is omitted from some rows. Given values are once, few, many or a class for expanded clones.

j_call clone_size v_call d_call cdr3_nt cdr3_aa
TRBJ2-1 once TRBV5-4 TRBD1 TGTGCCAGCAGACTGGACAGGACAACCAATGAGCAGTTCTTC CASRLDRTTNEQFF
TRBJ2-7 few TRBV27 TRBD1 TGTGCCAGCAGTTTCGACAGGGGAGGCTACGAGCAGTACTTC CASSFDRGGYEQYF
TRBJ1-6 few TRBV5-6 TRBD1 TGTGCCAGCAGCTTGCCGGGACAGGGGGCTTCACCCCTCCACTTT CASSLPGQGASPLHF
TRBJ2-5 once TRBV9 TRBD2 TGTGCCAGCAGCGTAGACGTAGCGGGGGGGCGAGAGACCCAGTACTTC CASSVDVAGGRETQYF
TRBJ2-1 . TRBV7-9 TRBD2 TGTGCCAGCAGCGCAGATCCGGGACTAGCGCGCGATGAGCAGTTCTTC CASSADPGLARDEQFF
TRBJ1-5 . TRBV18 . TGTGCCAGCTCACCTAGGGAGGGCAATCAGCCCCAGCATTTT CASSPREGNQPQHF
TRBJ1-1 . TRBV7-9 . TGTGCCAGCAGCTCCGGACAGAACACTGAAGCTTTCTTT CASSSGQNTEAFF
TRBJ2-1 once TRBV19 TRBD1 TGTGCCAGTAGTGAGGGACAGGGGGATCTCTACAATGAGCAGTTCTTC CASSEGQGDLYNEQFF
TRBJ1-5 . TRBV7-2 . TGTGCCAGCAGCTTTGGACAGAGCATTGACCAGCCCCAGCATTTT CASSFGQSIDQPQHF
TRBJ1-1 . TRBV6-4 . TGTGCCAGCAGTAAATCCCAGGGAGGAGGCGCTGAAGCTTTCTTT CASSKSQGGGAEAFF
TRBJ2-7 . TRBV5-1 . TGCGCCAGCAGCTTGTTTGACAGTTCCTACGAGCAGTACTTC CASSLFDSSYEQYF
TRBJ2-2 . TRBV15 . TGTGCCACCAGCCGGGACAAATACAACACCGGGGAGCTGTTTTTT CATSRDKYNTGELFF
TRBJ2-5 . TRBV6-5 . TGTGCCAGCAGTTACGGGGGGGCGGGGGTGGGGGAGACCCAGTACTTC CASSYGGAGVGETQYF
TRBJ2-5 . TRBV5-1 TRBD1 TGCGCCAGCAGCGGCGGACAGGGACGGGGGGAGACCCAGTACTTC CASSGGQGRGETQYF
TRBJ2-1 once TRBV18 TRBD1 TGTGCCAGCGCCCTTAGTCAGGGGGCTTACAATGAGCAGTTCTTC CASALSQGAYNEQFF
TRBJ2-7 . TRBV10-1 . TGCGCCAGCAGTGAGTCGGGGCAGGGCTTGGACGAGCAGTACTTC CASSESGQGLDEQYF
TRBJ1-1 . TRBV11-3 . TGTGCCAGCAGCATCCAGGAGAACACTGAAGCTTTCTTT CASSIQENTEAFF
TRBJ2-1 once TRBV18 TRBD2 TGTGCCAGCTCACCCTATCACGGGGGGGGGCGGCAGTTCTTC CASSPYHGGGRQFF
TRBJ2-7 . TRBV5-4 . TGTGCCAGCAGAAAAAGCGGGCCTGGCTCCTACGAGCAGTACTTC CASRKSGPGSYEQYF
TRBJ2-5 . TRBV5-6 TRBD1 TGTGCCAGCAGCCCAACTCGACAGGGGGAAGAGACCCAGTACTTC CASSPTRQGEETQYF
TRBJ2-3 . TRBV5-4 . TGTGCCAGCAGCTTGGGGCTAGGCACAGATACGCAGTATTTT CASSLGLGTDTQYF
TRBJ1-4 few TRBV5-6 . TGTGCCAGCAGCTCTAGCGGCAGACCTAATGAAAAACTGTTTTTT CASSSSGRPNEKLFF
TRBJ1-4 . TRBV2 TRBD1 TGTGCCAGCAGGGCCCGGACAGGATCTCGCCCGCAAACTAATGAAAAACTGTTTTTT CASRARTGSRPQTNEKLFF
TRBJ2-3 . TRBV14 TRBD2 TGTGCCAGTCGACCTAGCGGGACCGGGAATACGCAGTATTTT CASRPSGTGNTQYF
TRBJ2-7 . TRBV7-2 . TGTGCCAGCAGCTTTCAGGGGAACTACGAGCAGTACTTC CASSFQGNYEQYF
TRBJ2-7 . TRBV4-2 . TGTGCCAGCAGCCAAGACGACGGCGGGCGCTCCTACGAGCAGTACTTC CASSQDDGGRSYEQYF
TRBJ1-1 . TRBV7-8 . TGTGCCAGCAGCCCCGACACCTTTGAAGCTTTCTTT CASSPDTFEAFF
TRBJ2-7 few TRBV6-6 TRBD2 TGTGCCACCCGAGGCGCGGGAGGGCCGACCTACGAGCAGTACTTC CATRGAGGPTYEQYF
TRBJ2-4 . TRBV4-1 TRBD1 TGCGCCAGCAGCCAAGAGTCCGTGGACAGGGGATGGGGCATTCAGTACTTC CASSQESVDRGWGIQYF
TRBJ2-3 . TRBV7-2 TRBD1 TGTGCCAGCAGCTTAGCCGGGACAGGCGGTCCGCAGTATTTT CASSLAGTGGPQYF